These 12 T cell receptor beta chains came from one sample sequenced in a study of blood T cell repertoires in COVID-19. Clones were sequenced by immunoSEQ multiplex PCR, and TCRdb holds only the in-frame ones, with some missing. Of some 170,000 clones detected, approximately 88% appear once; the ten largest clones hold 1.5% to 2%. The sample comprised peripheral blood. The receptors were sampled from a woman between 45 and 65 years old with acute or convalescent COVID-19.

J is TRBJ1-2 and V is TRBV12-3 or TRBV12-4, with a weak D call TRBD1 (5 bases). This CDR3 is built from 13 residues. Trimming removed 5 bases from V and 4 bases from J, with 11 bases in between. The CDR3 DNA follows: TGTGCCAGCAGTCCTCGCAGGGCCTATGGCTACACCTTC. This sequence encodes CASSPRRAYGYTF.

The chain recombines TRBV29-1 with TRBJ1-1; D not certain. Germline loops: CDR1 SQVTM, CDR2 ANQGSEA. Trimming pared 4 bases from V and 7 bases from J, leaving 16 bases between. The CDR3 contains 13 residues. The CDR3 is CSVVWQAPLEAFF. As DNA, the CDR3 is TGCAGCGTTGTTTGGCAGGCCCCACTTGAAGCTTTCTTT.

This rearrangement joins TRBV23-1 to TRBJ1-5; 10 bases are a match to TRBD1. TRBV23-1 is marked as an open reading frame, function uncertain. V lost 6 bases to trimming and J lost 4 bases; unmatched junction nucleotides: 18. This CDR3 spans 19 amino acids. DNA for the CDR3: TGCGCCAGCAGCCGATGTGGACAGGGGGTCTTTAGGTCAAATCAGCCCCAGCATTTT. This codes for CASSRCGQGVFRSNQPQHF.

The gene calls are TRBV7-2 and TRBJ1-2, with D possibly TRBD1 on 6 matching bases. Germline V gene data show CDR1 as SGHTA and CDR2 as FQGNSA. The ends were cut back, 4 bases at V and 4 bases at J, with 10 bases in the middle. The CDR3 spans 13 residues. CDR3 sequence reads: CASSSRGAYGYTF. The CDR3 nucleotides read TGTGCCAGCAGCTCGCGGGGGGCCTATGGCTACACCTTC.

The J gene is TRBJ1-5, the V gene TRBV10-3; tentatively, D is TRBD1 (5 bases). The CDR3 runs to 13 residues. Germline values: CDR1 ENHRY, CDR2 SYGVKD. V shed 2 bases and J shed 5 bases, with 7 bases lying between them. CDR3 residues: CAISEDRDQPQHF. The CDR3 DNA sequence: TGTGCCATCAGTGAGGACAGAGATCAGCCCCAGCATTTT.

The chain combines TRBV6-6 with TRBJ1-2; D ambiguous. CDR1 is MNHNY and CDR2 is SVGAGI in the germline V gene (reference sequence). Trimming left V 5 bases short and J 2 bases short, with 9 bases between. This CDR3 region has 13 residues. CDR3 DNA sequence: TGTGCCAGCAGTCCCGGCGGCAACTATGGCTACACCTTC. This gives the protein CASSPGGNYGYTF.

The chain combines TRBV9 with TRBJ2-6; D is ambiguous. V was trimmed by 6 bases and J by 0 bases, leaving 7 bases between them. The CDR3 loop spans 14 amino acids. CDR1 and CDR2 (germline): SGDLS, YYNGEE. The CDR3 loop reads CASTLGSGANVLTF. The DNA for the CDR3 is TGTGCCAGCACCCTAGGCTCTGGGGCCAACGTCCTGACTTTC.

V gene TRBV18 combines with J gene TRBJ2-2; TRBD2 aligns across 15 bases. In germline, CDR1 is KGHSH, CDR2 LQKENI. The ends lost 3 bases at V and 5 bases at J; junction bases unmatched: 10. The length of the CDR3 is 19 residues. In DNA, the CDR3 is TGTGCCAGCTCACCTCGAGGACTAGCGGGAGGGCCGAGTACCGGGGAGCTGTTTTTT. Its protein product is CASSPRGLAGGPSTGELFF.

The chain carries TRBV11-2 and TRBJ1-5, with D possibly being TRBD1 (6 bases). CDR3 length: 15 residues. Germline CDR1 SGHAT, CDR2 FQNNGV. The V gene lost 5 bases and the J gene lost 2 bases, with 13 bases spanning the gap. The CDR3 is CASSPTTGGNQPQHF. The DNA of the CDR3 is TGTGCCAGCAGCCCAACGACAGGAGGCAATCAGCCCCAGCATTTT.

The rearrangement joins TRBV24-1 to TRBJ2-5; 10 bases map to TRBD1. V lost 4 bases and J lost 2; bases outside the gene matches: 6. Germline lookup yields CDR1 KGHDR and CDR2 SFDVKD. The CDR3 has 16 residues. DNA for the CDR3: TGTGCCACCAGTGAAAGGGACAGGGGAAGTCAAGAGACCCAGTACTTC. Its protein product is CATSERDRGSQETQYF.

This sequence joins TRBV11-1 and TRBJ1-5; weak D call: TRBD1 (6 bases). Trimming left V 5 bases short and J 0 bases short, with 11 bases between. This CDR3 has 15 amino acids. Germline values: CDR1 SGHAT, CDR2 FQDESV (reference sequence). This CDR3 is CASSPDSNSNQPQHF. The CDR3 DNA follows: TGTGCCAGCAGCCCGGACAGTAATAGCAATCAGCCCCAGCATTTT.

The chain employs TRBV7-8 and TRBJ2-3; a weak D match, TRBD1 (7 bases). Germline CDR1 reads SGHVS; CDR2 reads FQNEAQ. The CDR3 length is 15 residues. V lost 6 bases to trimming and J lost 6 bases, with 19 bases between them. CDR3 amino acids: CASSRRDRGTDTQYF. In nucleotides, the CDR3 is TGTGCCAGCAGTCGGCGGGACAGAGGGACCGATACGCAGTATTTT. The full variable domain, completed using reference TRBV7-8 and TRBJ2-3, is GAGVSQSPRYKVAKRGQDVALRCDPISGHVSLFWYQQALGQGPEFLTYFQNEAQLDKSGLPSDRFFAERPEGSVSTLKIQRTQQEDSAVYLCASSRRDRGTDTQYFGPGTRLTVL.